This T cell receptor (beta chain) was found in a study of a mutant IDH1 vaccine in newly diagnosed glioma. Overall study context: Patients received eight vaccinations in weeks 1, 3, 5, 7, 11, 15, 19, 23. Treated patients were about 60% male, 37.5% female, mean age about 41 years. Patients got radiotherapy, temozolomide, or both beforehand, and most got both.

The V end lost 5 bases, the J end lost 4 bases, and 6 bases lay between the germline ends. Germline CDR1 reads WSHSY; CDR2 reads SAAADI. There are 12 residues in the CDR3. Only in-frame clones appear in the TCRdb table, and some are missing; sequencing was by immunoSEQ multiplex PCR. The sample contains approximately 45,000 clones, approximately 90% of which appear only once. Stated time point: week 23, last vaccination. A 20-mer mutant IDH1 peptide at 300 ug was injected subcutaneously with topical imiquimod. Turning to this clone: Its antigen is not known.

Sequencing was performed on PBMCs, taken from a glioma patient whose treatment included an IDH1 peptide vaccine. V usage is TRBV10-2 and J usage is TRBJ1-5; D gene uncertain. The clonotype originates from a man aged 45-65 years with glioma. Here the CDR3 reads CASSSGNQPQHF. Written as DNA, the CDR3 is TGCGCCAGCAGTTCGGGGAATCAGCCCCAGCATTTT.